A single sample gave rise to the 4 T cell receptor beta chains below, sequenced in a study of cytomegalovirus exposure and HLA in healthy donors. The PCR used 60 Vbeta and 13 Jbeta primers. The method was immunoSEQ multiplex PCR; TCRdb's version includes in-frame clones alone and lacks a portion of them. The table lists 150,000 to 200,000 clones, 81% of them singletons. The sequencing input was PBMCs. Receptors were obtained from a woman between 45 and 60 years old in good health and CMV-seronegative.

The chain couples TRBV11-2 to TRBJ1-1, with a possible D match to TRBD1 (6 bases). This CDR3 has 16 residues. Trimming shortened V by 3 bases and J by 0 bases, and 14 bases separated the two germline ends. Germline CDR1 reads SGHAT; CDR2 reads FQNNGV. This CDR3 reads CASSFTRTDMNTEAFF. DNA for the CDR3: TGTGCCAGCAGCTTCACCAGGACAGATATGAACACTGAAGCTTTCTTT.

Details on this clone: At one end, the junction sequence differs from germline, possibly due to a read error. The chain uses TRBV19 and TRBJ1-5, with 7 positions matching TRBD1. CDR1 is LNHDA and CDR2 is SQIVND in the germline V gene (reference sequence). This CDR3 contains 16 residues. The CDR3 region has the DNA TGTGCCAGTAGTATAAAGGGACAGCCAAGCAATCAGCTCCAGCATTTT. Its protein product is CASSIKGQPSNQLQHF.

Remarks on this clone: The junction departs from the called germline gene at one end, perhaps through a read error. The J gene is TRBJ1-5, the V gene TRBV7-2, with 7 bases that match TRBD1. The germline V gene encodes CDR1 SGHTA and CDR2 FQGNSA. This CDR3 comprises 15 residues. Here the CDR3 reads CAGSSTGAPNQPQHF. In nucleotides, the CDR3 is TGTGCCGGCAGCTCAACAGGGGCCCCCAATCAGCCCCAGCATTTT.

CDR3 residues: CASSPRDRGRANYGYTF. The CDR3 nucleotides are TGTGCCAGCAGTCCCCGAGACAGGGGGCGAGCTAACTATGGCTACACCTTC. This chain uses TRBV27 with TRBJ1-2; 10 bases line up with TRBD1. With 5 bases clipped from V and 0 bases from J, the junction kept 9 bases outside the gene matches. The CDR3 length is 17 residues. CDR1 is MNHEY and CDR2 is SMNVEV in the germline V gene (reference sequence).